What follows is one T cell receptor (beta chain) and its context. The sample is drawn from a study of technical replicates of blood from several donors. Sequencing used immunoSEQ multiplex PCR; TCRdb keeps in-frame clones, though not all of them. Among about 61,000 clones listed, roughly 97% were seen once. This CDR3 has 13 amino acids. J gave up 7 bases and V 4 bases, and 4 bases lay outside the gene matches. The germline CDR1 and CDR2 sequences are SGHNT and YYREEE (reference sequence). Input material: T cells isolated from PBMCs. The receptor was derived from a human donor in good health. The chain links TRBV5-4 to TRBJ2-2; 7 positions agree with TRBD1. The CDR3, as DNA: TGTGCCAGCAGCGTGACAGGGATCGGGGAGCTGTTTTTT. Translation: CASSVTGIGELFF. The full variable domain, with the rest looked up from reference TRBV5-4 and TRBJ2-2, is ETGVTQSPTHLIKTRGQQVTLRCSSQSGHNTVSWYQQALGQGPQFIFQYYREEENGRGNFPPRFSGLQFPNYSSELNVNALELDDSALYLCASSVTGIGELFFGEGSRLTVL.